The rows below give T cell receptor beta chains drawn from one sample of a study of OX40 agonist ivuxolimab in advanced cancers. Sequencing was performed with immunoSEQ multiplex PCR; in TCRdb, only in-frame clones are kept and a portion is missing. The data contain 75,000 to 90,000 clones, 85% of them singletons. This sample comprised CD4+ or CD8+ T cells sorted from blood, obtained in a trial of the OX40 agonist ivuxolimab. The receptors stem from an adult with an advanced solid tumor such as melanoma, head and neck, liver or kidney cancer. The CDR3 runs from the conserved cysteine through the conserved F or W. A D gene is named only where the DNA matches it firmly. Size is omitted from some rows. Given values are once, few, many or a class for expanded clones.

D	J	size	V	CDR3	DNA
NA	TRBJ2-7	NA	TRBV10-2	CASSHSGYEQYF	TGCGCCAGCAGTCACTCCGGCTACGAGCAGTACTTC
NA	TRBJ1-6	once	TRBV7-9	CASSTNHGVRGSPLHF	TGTGCCAGCAGCACCAACCACGGGGTCCGGGGATCACCCCTCCACTTT
NA	TRBJ2-7	NA	TRBV6-5	CASTNLSGAYEQYF	TGTGCCAGCACCAATTTATCGGGAGCCTACGAGCAGTACTTC
NA	TRBJ2-1	NA	TRBV6-4	CASSDGQGSHNEQFF	TGTGCCAGCAGTGACGGTCAGGGCTCCCACAATGAGCAGTTCTTC
TRBD2	TRBJ2-5	NA	TRBV15	CATSRDLGTSGEGGTQYF	TGTGCCACCAGCAGAGACCTCGGGACTAGCGGGGAAGGAGGGACCCAGTACTTC
TRBD1	TRBJ1-4	NA	TRBV29-1	CSVETGEEKLFF	TGCAGCGTGGAGACAGGGGAGGAAAAACTGTTTTTT
NA	TRBJ2-5	NA	TRBV11-2	CASSLGVAVQYQETQYF	TGTGCCAGCAGCTTAGGGGTGGCGGTACAGTACCAAGAGACCCAGTACTTC
NA	TRBJ2-3	once	TRBV6-1	CASQGVGGRSDTQYF	TGTGCCAGCCAGGGGGTCGGGGGGCGATCAGATACGCAGTATTTT
NA	TRBJ2-2	few	TRBV9	CASSVDGRNTGELFF	TGTGCCAGCAGCGTAGATGGGAGGAACACCGGGGAGCTGTTTTTT
NA	TRBJ2-4	NA	TRBV7-2	CASSLGLAKNIQCF	TGTGCCAGCAGCTTAGGGCTAGCCAAAAACATTCAGTGCTTC
TRBD1	TRBJ1-2	NA	TRBV4-1	CASSPTGGVYGYTF	TGCGCCAGCAGCCCGACAGGGGGCGTCTATGGCTACACCTTC
NA	TRBJ2-3	NA	TRBV13	CASSFDTDTQYF	TGTGCCAGCAGCTTTGACACAGATACGCAGTATTTT
NA	TRBJ1-3	NA	TRBV29-1	CSVVGSSSGNTIYF	TGCAGCGTTGTGGGCAGTAGCTCTGGAAACACCATATATTTT
TRBD2	TRBJ2-7	NA	TRBV9	CASSALSGGGNEQYF	TGTGCCAGCAGCGCCCTTAGCGGGGGGGGCAACGAGCAGTACTTC
NA	TRBJ1-2	NA	TRBV21-1	CASKARGSYGYTF	TGTGCCAGCAAGGCGCGGGGTAGCTATGGCTACACCTTC
TRBD1	TRBJ1-5	few	TRBV30	CAWSVRGDRVSQPQHF	TGTGCCTGGAGTGTAAGGGGTGACAGGGTCAGTCAGCCCCAGCATTTT
TRBD1	TRBJ1-2	NA	TRBV19	CASSGRGGGYPAYGYTF	TGTGCCAGTAGTGGAAGGGGAGGGGGCTACCCCGCCTATGGCTACACCTTC
TRBD2	TRBJ2-2	NA	TRBV28	CASSSLAGGTGELFF	TGTGCCAGCAGTTCGCTAGCGGGGGGAACCGGGGAGCTGTTTTTT
TRBD1	TRBJ2-7	NA	TRBV2	CASSGGQGRSEQYF	TGTGCCAGCAGTGGAGGACAGGGAAGGTCCGAGCAGTACTTC
NA	TRBJ2-1	NA	TRBV7-2	CASSPAAGARRQFF	TGTGCCAGCAGCCCTGCCGCGGGGGCGCGTAGGCAGTTCTTC
TRBD1	TRBJ2-7	NA	TRBV28	CASSHQGAVGEQYF	TGTGCCAGCAGCCACCAGGGGGCGGTGGGCGAGCAGTACTTC
TRBD1	TRBJ2-3	NA	TRBV5-5	CASSSGTGLDTQYF	TGTGCCAGCAGCTCCGGGACAGGGCTAGATACGCAGTATTTT
NA	TRBJ1-6	NA	TRBV4-2	CASSPRGGAGSPLHF	TGTGCCAGCAGCCCTCGGGGGGGGGCGGGATCACCCCTCCACTTT
NA	TRBJ2-2	NA	TRBV11-2	CASSSHRETGELFF	TGTGCCAGCAGCTCCCACAGGGAGACCGGGGAGCTGTTTTTT
NA	TRBJ1-2	few	TRBV9	CASSVAGQNYGYTF	TGTGCCAGCAGCGTAGCTGGACAGAACTATGGCTACACCTTC
TRBD1	TRBJ1-5	NA	TRBV10-3	CAISAGQENQPQHF	TGTGCCATCAGTGCGGGACAGGAGAATCAGCCCCAGCATTTT
TRBD1	TRBJ1-1	NA	TRBV5-1	CASSLPTGGNTEAFF	TGCGCCAGCAGCTTACCGACAGGGGGGAACACTGAAGCTTTCTTT
NA	TRBJ1-4	NA	TRBV12-1	CASSSWDRSNEKLFF	TGTGCCAGCAGCTCATGGGACAGAAGTAATGAAAAACTGTTTTTT
NA	TRBJ2-2	NA	TRBV7-3	CASSPNPGHSSSGELFF	TGTGCCAGCAGCCCCAACCCGGGACATAGCAGCAGCGGGGAGCTGTTTTTT